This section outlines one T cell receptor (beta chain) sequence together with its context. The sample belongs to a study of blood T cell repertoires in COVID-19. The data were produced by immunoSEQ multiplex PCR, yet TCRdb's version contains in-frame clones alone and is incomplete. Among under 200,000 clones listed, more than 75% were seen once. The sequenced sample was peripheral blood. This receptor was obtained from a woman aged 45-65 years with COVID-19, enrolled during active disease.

The chain's CDR3 is CATQRDREVSDTQYF. The CDR3 DNA is TGTGCCACCCAACGGGACAGGGAAGTCTCAGATACGCAGTATTTT. This chain connects TRBV7-3 to TRBJ2-3; 9 bases align to TRBD1. Trimming cost V 10 bases and J 4 bases; bases outside gene matches: 12. The CDR3 spans 15 residues. The germline CDR1 and CDR2 sequences are SGHTA and FQGTGA.